These 28 T cell receptor beta chains share one sample of origin, sequenced in a study of cytomegalovirus exposure and HLA in healthy donors. Use of 60 Vbeta and 13 Jbeta primers characterized the PCR. Data came from immunoSEQ multiplex PCR; TCRdb stores just in-frame clones and leaves some out. The profile shows roughly 100,000 clones, 66% of them singletons. The sequenced material came from PBMCs. Receptors originate from a woman aged 50 to 65 in good health and CMV-seronegative.

CDR3 coding DNA: TGTGCCAGCTCACCATACGCGGGTCGGGATTATAATTCACCCCTCCACTTT. Translation: CASSPYAGRDYNSPLHF. The rearrangement joins TRBV18 to TRBJ1-6; D not resolved. The CDR3 covers 17 residues. Trimming pared 2 bases from V and 4 bases from J, leaving 15 bases between. Germline-derived CDR1 and CDR2 are KGHSH and LQKENI.

The rearrangement links TRBV4-1 to TRBJ2-1; the match to TRBD2 covers 8 bases. J was trimmed by 0 bases and V by 3 bases; bases with no gene match: 7. Germline V gene sequence: CDR1 MGHRA, CDR2 YSYEKL. This CDR3 is 17 amino acids long. CDR3 residues: CASSHVAGGLSYNEQFF. DNA for the CDR3: TGCGCCAGCAGCCACGTTGCGGGGGGTCTCTCCTACAATGAGCAGTTCTTC.

The table lists this clone with a few counts. The germline gene is not matched at one end of the junction; a read error may be the cause. This chain connects TRBV13 to TRBJ2-1; 9 bases fit TRBD2. The CDR3 consists of 17 residues. Germline values: CDR1 PRHDT, CDR2 FYEKMQ (reference sequence). The CDR3 here is CASRLGGPSGKVGEQFF. In nucleotides, the CDR3 is TGTGCCAGCAGATTAGGCGGGCCTAGCGGGAAAGTCGGTGAGCAGTTCTTC. Full variable domain (remainder filled in from reference TRBV13 and TRBJ2-1): AAGVIQSPRHLIKEKRETATLKCYPIPRHDTVYWYQQGPGQDPQFLISFYEKMQSDKGSIPDRFSAQQFSDYHSELNMSSLELGDSALYFCASRLGGPSGKVGEQFFGPGTRLTVL.

A few counts support this clone. The J gene is TRBJ1-2, the V gene TRBV28; a weak D match, TRBD1 (5 bases). In germline, CDR1 is MDHEN, CDR2 SYDVKM. This CDR3 is 13 amino acids long. The V end lost 4 bases, the J end lost 6 bases, and 12 bases lay between the germline ends. The CDR3 nucleotides read TGTGCCAGCAGTTGGGTAGGGGAGGATGGCTACACCTTC. Encoded protein: CASSWVGEDGYTF.

The chain employs TRBV4-1 and TRBJ1-6; D gene ambiguous. Germline V lookup: CDR1 MGHRA, CDR2 YSYEKL. The CDR3 has 15 residues. Deletions cut 4 bases from V and 1 base from J, with 8 bases between. The CDR3 sequence is CASSPPGSYNSPLHF. CDR3 coding DNA: TGCGCCAGCAGCCCGCCGGGTTCCTATAATTCACCCCTCCACTTT.

Remarks on this clone: The junction differs from germline at one of its ends, possibly a read error. The genes are TRBV7-9 and TRBJ1-5; 7 bases are a match to TRBD1. CDR1 SEHNR and CDR2 FQNEAQ come from the germline V gene (reference sequence). CDR3 length equals 12 residues. CDR3 protein: CSSSLGGQTPHF. The CDR3 DNA sequence: TGTTCCAGCAGCTTAGGGGGACAGACCCCGCATTTT. The full variable domain, in which reference TRBV7-9 and TRBJ1-5 provide the parts outside the CDR3, is DTGVSQNPRHKITKRGQNVTFRCDPISEHNRLYWYRQTLGQGPEFLTYFQNEAQLEKSRLLSDRFSAERPKGSFSTLEIQRTEQGDSAMYLCSSSLGGQTPHFGDGTRLSIL.

The sample holds one count of this clone. The V gene is TRBV5-1, the J gene TRBJ2-7; no reliable D call. The CDR3 loop spans 13 amino acids. Germline values: CDR1 SGHRS, CDR2 YFSETQ. The V and J ends lost 5 bases and 5 bases respectively, with 14 bases between them. Written as DNA, the CDR3 is TGCGCCAGCAGAGGCACCGGAGTGGACGAGCAGTACTTC. Its translation is CASRGTGVDEQYF.

The gene calls are TRBV6-1 and TRBJ2-1; 7 bases are a match to TRBD2. Trimming at V came to 3 bases and at J to 1 base, leaving 6 bases not matched to a gene. The CDR3 consists of 16 residues. The germline CDR1 and CDR2 sequences are MNHNS and SASEGT. The CDR3 coding sequence is TGTGCCAGCAGTGAGGAGCGGGACCCATCCTACAATGAGCAGTTCTTC. Its protein is CASSEERDPSYNEQFF.

This clone has just a few counts. The chain has TRBV6-4 and TRBJ2-1; tentatively, D is TRBD2 (6 bases). The V end was cut by 3 bases, the J end by 5 bases, with 14 bases between. The germline gives CDR1 MRHNA, CDR2 SNTAGT. CDR3 length equals 15 residues. The chain's CDR3 is CASSESSVRNNEQFF. The DNA for the CDR3 is TGTGCCAGCAGTGAGTCTAGCGTGCGCAACAATGAGCAGTTCTTC.

The CDR3: CASSRQQETQYF. In DNA, the CDR3 is TGTGCCAGCAGCCGGCAGCAAGAGACCCAGTACTTC. V and J are TRBV14 and TRBJ2-5; D uncertain. Germline CDR1 reads SGHDN; CDR2 reads FVKESK. This CDR3 comprises 12 residues. The V end lost 4 bases, the J end lost 2 bases, and 5 bases lay between the germline ends.

The V and J genes are TRBV7-8 and TRBJ1-6; 7 bases match TRBD1. The CDR3 has 17 residues. The V and J ends lost 4 bases and 1 base, in that order; junction bases with no gene match: 7. Looked up from germline, CDR1 is SGHVS and CDR2 is FQNEAQ. CDR3 in amino acids: CASSSTGRVSYNSPLHF. CDR3 coding DNA: TGTGCCAGCAGCTCGACAGGGAGAGTTTCCTATAATTCACCCCTCCACTTT.

The chain uses TRBV18 and TRBJ2-5, with TRBD2 identical over 12 bases. CDR3 size: 17 residues. Trimming removed 1 base from V and 8 bases from J; junction bases left unmatched: 11. Germline V lookup: CDR1 KGHSH, CDR2 LQKENI. The CDR3 here is CASSPRELAGGQGTQYF. In DNA, the CDR3 is TGTGCCAGCTCACCACGTGAACTAGCGGGGGGACAAGGTACCCAGTACTTC.

The chain is built from TRBV29-1 and TRBJ2-5; 9 bases align to TRBD2. This CDR3 comprises 16 residues. Germline loops: CDR1 SQVTM, CDR2 ANQGSEA. The junction had 13 bases not matched to a gene; V was cut back by 4 bases and J by 4 bases. CDR3 region: CSVVPLTSGPAETQYF. In nucleotides, the CDR3 is TGCAGCGTTGTACCACTGACTAGCGGACCGGCAGAGACCCAGTACTTC.

This clone appeared once. This chain uses TRBV11-2 with TRBJ1-1; D is possibly TRBD1 (6 bases). The V gene lost 1 base and the J gene lost 0 bases, with 12 bases spanning the gap. Germline V gives CDR1 SGHAT, CDR2 FQNNGV. This CDR3 region has 16 residues. This CDR3 reads CASSLGGGRVNTEAFF. The DNA for the CDR3 is TGTGCCAGCAGCTTAGGGGGGGGCAGGGTGAACACTGAAGCTTTCTTT.

The gene calls are TRBV29-1 and TRBJ2-7; TRBD1 matches 7 bases. V was clipped by 7 bases and J by 5 bases; unmatched bases: 5. The CDR3 runs to 11 residues. The germline CDR1 and CDR2 sequences are SQVTM and ANQGSEA. CDR3 sequence reads: CSGGQVHEQYF. The CDR3 DNA sequence: TGCAGCGGAGGACAGGTCCACGAGCAGTACTTC.

This rearrangement joins TRBV18 to TRBJ1-1; 7 bases line up with TRBD1. The CDR3 spans 17 residues. The germline V gene encodes CDR1 KGHSH and CDR2 LQKENI. Trimming took 1 base from V and 1 from J; bases not matched to a gene: 9. The CDR3 loop reads CASSPQTGVRANTEAFF. The CDR3 nucleotides read TGTGCCAGCTCACCACAAACAGGGGTGCGGGCGAACACTGAAGCTTTCTTT.

The chain has TRBV27 and TRBJ1-4; D not certain. The CDR3 is made up of 14 amino acids. The V and J ends lost 2 bases and 7 bases respectively, with 11 bases between them. The germline V gene encodes CDR1 MNHEY and CDR2 SMNVEV (reference sequence). CDR3 DNA: TGTGCCAGCAGTTTACCCGGAGTCGGTGAAAAACTGTTTTTT. Encoded protein: CASSLPGVGEKLFF.

This clone turned up a few times. This sequence joins TRBV4-3 and TRBJ1-1, with D tentatively TRBD1 (6 bases). Germline CDR1 LGHNA, CDR2 YSLEER. This CDR3 contains 14 residues. Between the trimmed V and J ends, which lost 1 base and 1 base, there was a span of 7 bases. CDR3 loop: CASSQGTANTEAFF. The CDR3 coding sequence is TGCGCCAGCAGCCAAGGGACAGCGAACACTGAAGCTTTCTTT.

The V call is TRBV10-3, the J call TRBJ2-2; possibly TRBD1 for D (6 bases). Germline V gene data show CDR1 as ENHRY and CDR2 as SYGVKD. V was shortened by 10 bases and J by 0 bases, with 12 bases between the two germline ends. The CDR3 has 14 residues. The CDR3 DNA follows: TGTGCCACCCACAGGGATACGAACACCGGGGAGCTGTTTTTT. It is translated as CATHRDTNTGELFF.

This clone came up a few times. The chain carries TRBV5-6 and TRBJ2-7; 8 bases map to TRBD2. V lost 2 bases and J lost 7; bases outside the gene matches: 8. Germline CDR1 and CDR2: SGHDT and YYEEEE. This CDR3 is 14 amino acids long. Here the CDR3 reads CASSLPGGGGEQYF. The CDR3 nucleotides are TGTGCCAGCAGCTTACCGGGGGGGGGAGGGGAGCAGTACTTC.

The V call is TRBV5-6, the J call TRBJ2-6, with D possibly matching TRBD1 (5 bases). The CDR3 runs to 18 residues. In germline, CDR1 is SGHDT, CDR2 YYEEEE. V gave up 1 base and J gave up 0 bases, with 14 bases separating them. The CDR3 loop reads CASSLSVRALSGANVLTF. The CDR3 region has the DNA TGTGCCAGCAGCTTGAGTGTCAGGGCCCTCTCTGGGGCCAACGTCCTGACTTTC.

This clone was picked up a small number of times. The CDR3 is CASSLKPGEDGHFNTEAFF. The CDR3 bases are TGCGCCAGCAGCTTGAAGCCGGGAGAAGACGGACACTTCAACACTGAAGCTTTCTTT. The chain links TRBV5-1 to TRBJ1-1; the D gene is possibly TRBD1 (5 bases). The CDR3 runs to 19 residues. With 1 base removed from V and 2 bases from J, the gap between germline ends came to 24 bases. Germline V gene data show CDR1 as SGHRS and CDR2 as YFSETQ.

The chain is built from TRBV5-8 and TRBJ2-7, with D uncertain. V shed 2 bases and J shed 5 bases, with 11 bases lying between them. The CDR3 spans 13 residues. Germline loops: CDR1 SGHTS, CDR2 YDEGEE. The CDR3 DNA reads TGTGCCAGCAGCTTCCCTAACCTCCACGAGCAGTACTTC. Amino acid sequence: CASSFPNLHEQYF.

This sequence joins TRBV7-9 and TRBJ2-5; 7 bases fit TRBD2. V dropped 3 bases and J dropped 4; count of bases not matched to a gene: 2. The CDR3 spans 13 residues. Germline-derived CDR1 and CDR2 are SEHNR and FQNEAQ (reference sequence). The CDR3: CASSLAGAETQYF. The CDR3 bases are TGTGCCAGCAGCTTGGCGGGAGCAGAGACCCAGTACTTC.

This chain joins TRBV25-1 and TRBJ2-1, with 7 bases lining up with TRBD2. Germline V gene lookup returns CDR1 MGHDK and CDR2 SYGVNS. This CDR3 has 14 residues. V lost 6 bases to trimming and J lost 0 bases; unmatched junction nucleotides: 2. The CDR3 here is CASRTGGSYNEQFF. The CDR3, as DNA: TGTGCCAGCAGGACGGGAGGCTCCTACAATGAGCAGTTCTTC. Full variable domain (rest looked up from reference TRBV25-1 and TRBJ2-1): EADIYQTPRYLVIGTGKKITLECSQTMGHDKMYWYQQDPGMELHLIHYSYGVNSTEKGDLSSESTVSRIRTEHFPLTLESARPSHTSQYLCASRTGGSYNEQFFGPGTRLTVL.

The chain links TRBV4-2 to TRBJ2-7, with 7 bases that match TRBD1. CDR1 is LGHNA and CDR2 is YNFKEQ in the germline V gene. CDR3 length: 15 residues. V shed 2 bases and J 2 bases; nucleotides not matched to a gene: 6. The CDR3 nucleotides read TGTGCCAGCAGCCAATTAGGGACAGAAGCCTACGAGCAGTACTTC. Its translation is CASSQLGTEAYEQYF.

The chain combines TRBV21-1 with TRBJ2-3; the DNA was not used to check the table's D call, TRBD1. TRBV21-1 is shown as a pseudogene. The length of the CDR3 is 14 residues. The CDR3: CASRDRPGGDTQYF. As DNA, the CDR3 is TGTGCCAGCAGGGACAGGCCAGGGGGCGATACGCAGTATTTT.

The V call is TRBV9, the J call TRBJ2-5; no reliable D call. Per the germline V gene, CDR1 is SGDLS and CDR2 is YYNGEE. The CDR3 runs to 14 residues. The germline V and J ends were trimmed by 0 bases and 1 base, with 7 bases remaining between them. CDR3 residues: CASSVAGFQETQYF. As DNA, the CDR3 is TGTGCCAGCAGCGTAGCGGGTTTCCAAGAGACCCAGTACTTC.